Listed below are T cell receptor beta chains from one sample, sequenced in a study of shared clonotypes between healthy human individuals. The method was immunoSEQ multiplex PCR; TCRdb's version includes in-frame clones alone and lacks a portion of them. Of a few hundred thousand clones listed, roughly 97% are singletons. Material: naive CD4+ T cells sorted from blood. The source of these receptors is a woman in her 30s in good health. The CDR3 runs from the conserved cysteine through the conserved F or W. A D gene is named only where the DNA matches it firmly. Some rows have no size entry. The others give once, few or many, or a class for an expanded clone.

clone size	D gene	V gene	J gene	CDR3 protein	CDR3 DNA
NA	NA	TRBV29-1	TRBJ1-1	CSVAQPNTEAFF	TGCAGCGTCGCGCAGCCCAACACTGAAGCTTTCTTT
NA	TRBD2	TRBV19	TRBJ2-2	CASRILAGGPAVTGELFF	TGTGCCAGTAGGATACTAGCGGGGGGCCCCGCGGTTACCGGGGAGCTGTTTTTT
NA	NA	TRBV18	TRBJ2-6	CASSPGRPDSGANVLTF	TGTGCCAGCTCACCAGGCAGACCTGACTCTGGGGCCAACGTCCTGACTTTC
NA	TRBD1	TRBV9	TRBJ1-4	CASSAGDRLGEKLFF	TGTGCCAGCAGCGCTGGGGACAGACTGGGAGAAAAACTGTTTTTT
NA	NA	TRBV19	TRBJ1-1	CASSITRDSTEAFF	TGTGCCAGTAGTATCACCAGGGATAGCACTGAAGCTTTCTTT
NA	NA	TRBV6-5	TRBJ1-5	CASRMDTNGNQPQHF	TGTGCCAGCAGGATGGACACTAACGGCAATCAGCCCCAGCATTTT
NA	NA	TRBV11-2	TRBJ2-1	CASSPDRTYNEQFF	TGTGCCAGCAGCCCCGACAGAACCTACAATGAGCAGTTCTTC
NA	NA	TRBV25-1	TRBJ1-4	CASSATGATNEKLFF	TGTGCCAGCAGTGCTACAGGAGCAACTAATGAAAAACTGTTTTTT
NA	TRBD2	TRBV5-1	TRBJ2-5	CASSPAGGRFQETQYF	TGCGCCAGCAGCCCCGCTGGCGGGAGGTTCCAAGAGACCCAGTACTTC
once	TRBD2	TRBV7-2	TRBJ2-7	CASSLRGTSGRADEQYF	TGTGCCAGCAGCTTACGCGGGACTAGCGGGAGGGCCGACGAGCAGTACTTC
NA	NA	TRBV11-3	TRBJ2-1	CASSLAGDSYNEQFF	TGTGCCAGCAGCTTAGCGGGAGACTCCTACAATGAGCAGTTCTTC
NA	NA	TRBV29-1	TRBJ2-5	CSVEEAQETQYF	TGCAGCGTTGAAGAGGCCCAAGAGACCCAGTACTTC
NA	NA	TRBV2	TRBJ2-7	CASNQALYEQYF	TGTGCCAGCAACCAGGCTCTCTACGAGCAGTACTTC
NA	TRBD1	TRBV28	TRBJ1-4	CASTRQGATNEKLFF	TGTGCCAGCACTAGACAGGGTGCAACTAATGAAAAACTGTTTTTT
NA	TRBD2	TRBV7-9	TRBJ2-2	CASSLVLAALTTGELFF	TGTGCCAGCAGCTTAGTACTAGCGGCACTAACTACCGGGGAGCTGTTTTTT
NA	NA	TRBV29-1	TRBJ1-1	CSVAREAEAFF	TGCAGCGTGGCCCGGGAGGCTGAAGCTTTCTTT
NA	NA	TRBV20-1	TRBJ2-7	CSARVAHEQYF	TGCAGTGCTAGAGTGGCTCACGAGCAGTACTTC
NA	NA	TRBV11-2	TRBJ1-2	CASSLDERYGYTF	TGTGCCAGCAGCCTGGACGAACGCTATGGCTACACCTTC
once	TRBD1	TRBV7-2	TRBJ2-2	CASIIQGADTGELFF	TGTGCCAGCATCATACAGGGGGCGGACACCGGGGAGCTGTTTTTT
NA	TRBD2	TRBV19	TRBJ2-5	CASSKRGGETQYF	TGTGCCAGTAGTAAGAGGGGAGGGGAGACCCAGTACTTC
NA	TRBD1	TRBV30	TRBJ2-1	CAWSGDRGRDEQFF	TGTGCCTGGAGTGGGGACAGGGGGCGGGATGAGCAGTTCTTC
NA	TRBD2	TRBV19	TRBJ2-1	CASSLASGSLSSYNEQFF	TGTGCCAGTAGTCTGGCTAGCGGGAGCCTTAGCTCCTACAATGAGCAGTTCTTC
NA	TRBD1	TRBV28	TRBJ1-1	CASSIPQGYTEAFF	TGTGCCAGCAGTATCCCACAGGGGTACACTGAAGCTTTCTTT
NA	TRBD1	TRBV7-9	TRBJ2-7	CASSPPGQGYEQYF	TGTGCCAGCAGCCCACCCGGACAGGGCTACGAGCAGTACTTC
NA	NA	TRBV9	TRBJ2-1	CASSASLNEQFF	TGTGCCAGCAGCGCCTCCCTCAATGAGCAGTTCTTC
NA	TRBD2	TRBV7-2	TRBJ2-7	CASSLSLAGEGYEQYF	TGTGCCAGCAGCCTAAGCCTAGCGGGAGAAGGCTACGAGCAGTACTTC
NA	TRBD1	TRBV7-9	TRBJ1-2	CASSPTGRGHGYTF	TGTGCCAGCAGCCCTACCGGGAGGGGGCATGGCTACACCTTC
NA	TRBD1	TRBV6-5	TRBJ2-7	CASTGQGYEQYF	TGTGCCAGCACGGGACAGGGCTACGAGCAGTACTTC